The 24 T cell receptor beta chains listed next were all sequenced from one sample in a study of cytomegalovirus exposure and HLA in healthy donors. Clones were read by immunoSEQ multiplex PCR, and TCRdb kept only the in-frame ones, dropping some. The sample contains about 120,000 clones, about 88% of which appear only once. Sequencing was carried out using PBMCs. These receptors were obtained from a man younger than 35 in good health and CMV-seropositive.

The J gene is TRBJ1-2, the V gene TRBV5-6, with TRBD1 identical over 7 bases. The CDR3 extends over 13 amino acids. V lost 4 bases and J lost 5; bases outside the gene matches: 5. Germline CDR1 SGHDT, CDR2 YYEEEE. In nucleotides, the CDR3 is TGTGCCAGCAGCCCGGACAGGAATTATGGCTACACCTTC. Translated: CASSPDRNYGYTF.

This chain links TRBV2 with TRBJ2-7; the D is unclear. The CDR3 runs 15 residues. The V gene lost 2 bases and the J gene lost 5 bases, with 16 bases spanning the gap. The germline V gene encodes CDR1 SNHLY and CDR2 FYNNEI. CDR3 coding DNA: TGTGCCAGCAGTGAAAGACCGTGGGCCGTAGACGAGCAGTACTTC. Translation gives CASSERPWAVDEQYF.

This sequence joins TRBV4-1 and TRBJ1-4; D ambiguous. Trimming left V 0 bases short and J 5 bases short, with 13 bases between. The length of the CDR3 is 16 residues. The V gene's germline CDR1 is MGHRA and CDR2 YSYEKL. The chain's CDR3 is CASSQDPRSLNEKLFF. As DNA, the CDR3 is TGCGCCAGCAGCCAAGATCCGAGATCTTTAAATGAAAAACTGTTTTTT.

In this sample, this clone turned up once. This chain connects TRBV5-6 to TRBJ2-7, with 9 nucleotides matching TRBD2. The germline V gene encodes CDR1 SGHDT and CDR2 YYEEEE. The CDR3 runs to 15 residues. Germline trimming cut 2 bases from V and 0 bases from J; bases unmatched to any gene: 3. CDR3 in DNA: TGTGCCAGCAGCTTCGGGACTAGCTCCTCCTACGAGCAGTACTTC. Its protein is CASSFGTSSSYEQYF.

CDR3 amino acids: CAWDHTGGSNEKLFF. The CDR3 nucleotides read TGTGCCTGGGATCACACAGGGGGCTCTAATGAAAAACTGTTTTTT. The chain links TRBV30 to TRBJ1-4, with 9 bases lining up with TRBD1. V shed 5 bases, J shed 3 bases, and the junction held 7 bases outside the gene matches. Germline V CDR1 and CDR2: GTSNPN, SVGIG (reference sequence). The CDR3 length is 15 residues.

The V and J genes are TRBV7-9 and TRBJ1-5, with D unclear. This CDR3 is 12 amino acids long. Germline-derived CDR1 and CDR2 are SEHNR and FQNEAQ (reference sequence). Trimming stripped 5 bases from V and 6 bases from J, with 8 bases between. The CDR3 nucleotides are TGTGCCAGCAGCGGGCAGACTCAGCCCCAGCATTTT. The encoded protein is CASSGQTQPQHF.

This clone turned up a few times. The J gene is TRBJ2-7, the V gene TRBV6-5, with TRBD2 identical over 7 bases. This CDR3 is 16 amino acids long. Per the germline V gene, CDR1 is MNHEY and CDR2 is SVGAGI. V was clipped by 0 bases and J by 5 bases; unmatched bases: 10. The CDR3 DNA reads TGTGCCAGCAGTTACTCGAAACCTAGCGGCATGAACGAGCAGTACTTC. Amino acids: CASSYSKPSGMNEQYF.

This sequence joins TRBV11-2 and TRBJ2-5; TRBD1 aligns across 9 bases. V lost 0 bases to trimming and J lost 5 bases; unmatched junction nucleotides: 13. The germline CDR1 and CDR2 sequences are SGHAT and FQNNGV. The CDR3 covers 18 residues. CDR3 bases: TGTGCCAGCAGCTTAGAACCCGGGACAGGGTTGGTGTACGAGACCCAGTACTTC. Protein product: CASSLEPGTGLVYETQYF.

The chain is built from TRBV4-3 and TRBJ2-2, with a tentative D call TRBD1 (6 bases). The CDR3 length is 16 residues. Germline V gene lookup returns CDR1 LGHNA and CDR2 YSLEER. Trimming cost V 0 bases and J 2 bases, with 10 bases left between them. Here the CDR3 DNA reads TGCGCCAGCAGCCAAGAAACAGGGATAAACACCGGGGAGCTGTTTTTT. As protein: CASSQETGINTGELFF.

The V call is TRBV5-6, the J call TRBJ1-4, with no clear D. V was clipped by 3 bases and J by 7 bases, with 16 bases between them. Germline-derived CDR1 and CDR2 are SGHDT and YYEEEE. This CDR3 has 15 amino acids. DNA for the CDR3: TGTGCCAGCAGCTCCGTCAGTGCGGGTGGTGAAAAACTGTTTTTT. Translation gives CASSSVSAGGEKLFF.

The chain combines TRBV7-6 with TRBJ1-1; D call uncertain. This CDR3 has 14 residues. V was shortened by 1 base and J by 1 base, with 7 bases between the two germline ends. CDR1 SGHVS and CDR2 FNYEAQ come from the germline V gene. The CDR3 coding sequence is TGTGCCAGCAGCTTAGGAGCAACGAACACTGAAGCTTTCTTT. Protein sequence: CASSLGATNTEAFF. Based on the CDR3 plus reference TRBV7-6 and TRBJ1-1, the full variable domain is GAGVSQSPRYKVTKRGQDVALRCDPISGHVSLYWYRQALGQGPEFLTYFNYEAQQDKSGLPNDRFSAERPEGSISTLTIQRTEQRDSAMYRCASSLGATNTEAFFGQGTRLTVV.

This clone was counted a few times. This chain uses TRBV28 with TRBJ1-2; tentative D call: TRBD1 (5 bases). Germline lookup yields CDR1 MDHEN and CDR2 SYDVKM. V shed 6 bases and J shed 4 bases, with 12 bases lying between them. There are 13 residues in the CDR3. The CDR3 DNA sequence: TGTGCCAGCAGCATCGGGGGGATCTATGGCTACACCTTC. It codes for CASSIGGIYGYTF.

This clone was found a few times. J is TRBJ1-1 and V is TRBV30; 8 bases line up with TRBD1. This CDR3 has 17 amino acids. Looked up from germline, CDR1 is GTSNPN and CDR2 is SVGIG (reference sequence). The V gene end was trimmed by 3 bases and the J gene end by 0 bases; junction bases not matched to a gene: 12. CDR3 sequence reads: CAWRPPGTGDMNTEAFF. CDR3 DNA: TGTGCCTGGAGACCCCCCGGGACAGGAGATATGAACACTGAAGCTTTCTTT.

The rearrangement joins TRBV6-4 to TRBJ2-1, with D possibly being TRBD2 (6 bases). The CDR3 length is 14 residues. The germline gives CDR1 MRHNA, CDR2 SNTAGT. The V and J ends lost 3 bases and 5 bases respectively, with 11 bases between them. Here the CDR3 DNA reads TGTGCCAGCAGTGAGGGCGGGGACCACAATGAGCAGTTCTTC. Translated: CASSEGGDHNEQFF.

The V call is TRBV5-6, the J call TRBJ1-2, with TRBD1 matching 9 bases. The germline V gene encodes CDR1 SGHDT and CDR2 YYEEEE. The length of the CDR3 is 17 residues. Losses at the gene ends were 2 bases for V and 0 bases for J; bases not matched to a gene: 8. CDR3 nucleotide sequence: TGTGCCAGCAGCTTAGGGGACAGGGCCGAAGCTAACTATGGCTACACCTTC. Its translation is CASSLGDRAEANYGYTF.

This rearrangement joins TRBV11-2 to TRBJ2-3; D might be TRBD2 (7 bases). Germline loops: CDR1 SGHAT, CDR2 FQNNGV. Trimming pared 3 bases from V and 4 bases from J, leaving 11 bases between. The CDR3 has 14 residues. The CDR3 nucleotides are TGTGCCAGCAGCTTTGGGGGGGCCTCAGATACGCAGTATTTT. Its protein is CASSFGGASDTQYF.

This chain connects TRBV9 to TRBJ2-7; 8 bases match TRBD1. J was trimmed by 2 bases and V by 0 bases; bases with no gene match: 10. The length of the CDR3 is 17 residues. Germline assignment: CDR1 SGDLS and CDR2 YYNGEE. CDR3 residues: CASSVDPGQGRTYEQYF. CDR3 bases: TGTGCCAGCAGCGTAGATCCTGGACAGGGTAGAACCTACGAGCAGTACTTC.

This chain joins TRBV5-4 and TRBJ2-1; 12 positions agree with TRBD2. V was clipped by 6 bases and J by 10 bases; unmatched bases: 14. The CDR3 has 16 amino acids. Germline V gene lookup returns CDR1 SGHNT and CDR2 YYREEE (reference sequence). CDR3 loop: CASNLGLAGGPREQFF. CDR3 bases: TGTGCCAGCAACCTGGGTCTAGCGGGGGGGCCTAGGGAGCAGTTCTTC.

As for this clone: Other DNA sequences in the sample encode the same CDR3. The V call is TRBV5-1, the J call TRBJ2-5; no clear D gene. Germline values: CDR1 SGHRS, CDR2 YFSETQ. CDR3 length equals 13 residues. Trimming left V 2 bases short and J 5 bases short, with 10 bases between. The CDR3 DNA reads TGCGCCAGCAGCTTCCCGGGTGAGGAGACCCAGTACTTC. It specifies CASSFPGEETQYF.

The chain is built from TRBV4-2 and TRBJ1-1; TRBD1 agrees at 8 bases. This CDR3 region has 15 residues. V shed 5 bases, J shed 5 bases, and the junction held 10 bases outside the gene matches. CDR1 is LGHNA and CDR2 is YNFKEQ in the germline V gene. The CDR3 region is CASSSLQGAGTEAFF. The CDR3 DNA sequence: TGTGCCAGCAGCTCACTTCAGGGGGCAGGGACTGAAGCTTTCTTT.

The V call is TRBV5-6, the J call TRBJ2-6, with 9 bases aligning to TRBD1. CDR3 length: 17 amino acids. V shed 3 bases and J 4 bases; nucleotides not matched to a gene: 8. Germline CDR1 SGHDT, CDR2 YYEEEE. CDR3 in amino acids: CASSSLQGATGANVLTF. CDR3 nucleotides: TGTGCCAGCAGCTCACTACAGGGGGCAACCGGGGCCAACGTCCTGACTTTC.

The chain recombines TRBV27 with TRBJ1-6; 9 bases are a match to TRBD1. The CDR3 consists of 16 residues. Germline CDR1 MNHEY, CDR2 SMNVEV (reference sequence). The V gene end was trimmed by 0 bases and the J gene end by 10 bases; junction bases not matched to a gene: 7. Here the CDR3 DNA reads TGTGCCAGCAGTTTATCGACAGGGGGAGTAGGATCACCCCTCCACTTT. The encoded protein is CASSLSTGGVGSPLHF.

The genes are TRBV5-1 and TRBJ2-7; D gene uncertain. The V gene lost 0 bases and the J gene lost 3 bases, with 7 bases spanning the gap. CDR3 length: 13 residues. CDR1 is SGHRS, CDR2 YFSETQ, per germline. CDR3 DNA: TGCGCCAGCAGCTTGGTCGGTATCTACGAGCAGTACTTC. It yields the protein CASSLVGIYEQYF.

The J gene is TRBJ2-7, the V gene TRBV7-2, with 10 bases fitting TRBD1. V shed 5 bases, J shed 4 bases, and the junction held 5 bases outside the gene matches. CDR3 length: 14 amino acids. Germline loops: CDR1 SGHTA, CDR2 FQGNSA. The CDR3 DNA is TGTGCCAGCAGCGTGACAGGGGGCCGGTACGAGCAGTACTTC. Translation gives CASSVTGGRYEQYF.